The 8 T cell receptor beta chains listed next were all sequenced from one sample in a study of cytomegalovirus exposure and HLA in healthy donors. Use of 60 Vbeta and 13 Jbeta primers characterized the PCR. Clones were read by immunoSEQ multiplex PCR, and TCRdb kept only the in-frame ones, dropping some. The sample holds approximately 160,000 clones, around 75% seen once. The material sequenced was PBMCs. These receptors were taken from a man aged 18 to 30 in good health and CMV-seropositive.

The chain is built from TRBV7-2 and TRBJ2-7; 8 positions match TRBD1. This CDR3 has 16 residues. The V segment lost 5 bases and the J segment 0 bases; nucleotides outside the gene matches: 9. Germline V gene sequence: CDR1 SGHTA, CDR2 FQGNSA. The CDR3 reads CASSDGTGDHSYEQYV. CDR3 nucleotides: TGTGCCAGCAGCGACGGGACAGGCGACCACTCCTACGAGCAGTACGTC.

CDR3 nucleotides: TGCAGCGCAAGGACATCCAATCGGCAGCTTGGCGGCTACACCTTC. It encodes CSARTSNRQLGGYTF. The chain joins TRBV29-1 to TRBJ1-2, with TRBD1 as a possible D gene (5 bases). V was shortened by 7 bases and J by 8 bases, with 26 bases between the two germline ends. The germline gives CDR1 SQVTM, CDR2 ANQGSEA. The CDR3 covers 15 residues.

This clone was seen a handful of times. The chain combines TRBV11-2 with TRBJ2-1; 7 bases align to TRBD2. The CDR3 is 15 amino acids. V shed 5 bases, J shed 9 bases, and the junction held 13 bases outside the gene matches. Germline V gene data show CDR1 as SGHAT and CDR2 as FQNNGV. The CDR3 DNA reads as TGTGCCAGCAGCCCCAGGACTAGATATGGTGCTGAGCAGTTCTTC. Amino acids: CASSPRTRYGAEQFF.

This chain connects TRBV29-1 to TRBJ1-1; weak D call: TRBD1 (6 bases). Deletions cut 7 bases from V and 6 bases from J, with 15 bases between. The CDR3 is 12 amino acids. Per germline, CDR1 SQVTM and CDR2 ANQGSEA. The CDR3 loop is CSASRGSPEAFF. For the CDR3, the DNA is TGCAGCGCTTCCAGGGGTAGTCCTGAAGCTTTCTTT.

The gene calls are TRBV28 and TRBJ1-1, with unresolved D. This CDR3 spans 11 amino acids. Per germline, CDR1 MDHEN and CDR2 SYDVKM. Trimming left V 9 bases short and J 7 bases short, with 12 bases between. This CDR3 reads CASSVLSEAFF. The CDR3 DNA sequence: TGTGCCAGTTCTGTCCTCAGTGAAGCTTTCTTT.

The gene calls are TRBV5-1 and TRBJ2-2; the match to TRBD1 covers 8 bases. The ends lost 2 bases at V and 6 bases at J; junction bases unmatched: 6. CDR3 length: 15 amino acids. CDR1 SGHRS and CDR2 YFSETQ come from the germline V gene. The CDR3 sequence: CASSLQGVDAGELFF. In DNA form, the CDR3 reads TGCGCCAGCAGCTTACAGGGGGTGGACGCCGGGGAGCTGTTTTTT. Full variable domain (outside the CDR3, taken from reference TRBV5-1 and TRBJ2-2): KAGVTQTPRYLIKTRGQQVTLSCSPISGHRSVSWYQQTPGQGLQFLFEYFSETQRNKGNFPGRFSGRQFSNSRSEMNVSTLELGDSALYLCASSLQGVDAGELFFGEGSRLTVL.

The rearrangement joins TRBV4-1 to TRBJ2-7; 8 nucleotides align to TRBD1. Germline V gene lookup returns CDR1 MGHRA and CDR2 YSYEKL. CDR3 length: 15 residues. The junction had 9 bases not matched to a gene; V was cut back by 8 bases and J by 0 bases. Here the CDR3 DNA reads TGCGCCAGCTCATTGACAGGGGACGGCTCCTACGAGCAGTACGTC. This encodes CASSLTGDGSYEQYV.

This rearrangement joins TRBV30 to TRBJ1-2; D remains unclear. This CDR3 comprises 15 residues. Trimming left V 6 bases short and J 4 bases short, with 21 bases between. CDR1 and CDR2 from the germline V gene are GTSNPN and SVGIG (reference sequence). The CDR3 nucleotides are TGTGCCTGCAACCGGGATTCAGGTACCTCCTATGGCTACACCTTC. Amino acid sequence: CACNRDSGTSYGYTF.